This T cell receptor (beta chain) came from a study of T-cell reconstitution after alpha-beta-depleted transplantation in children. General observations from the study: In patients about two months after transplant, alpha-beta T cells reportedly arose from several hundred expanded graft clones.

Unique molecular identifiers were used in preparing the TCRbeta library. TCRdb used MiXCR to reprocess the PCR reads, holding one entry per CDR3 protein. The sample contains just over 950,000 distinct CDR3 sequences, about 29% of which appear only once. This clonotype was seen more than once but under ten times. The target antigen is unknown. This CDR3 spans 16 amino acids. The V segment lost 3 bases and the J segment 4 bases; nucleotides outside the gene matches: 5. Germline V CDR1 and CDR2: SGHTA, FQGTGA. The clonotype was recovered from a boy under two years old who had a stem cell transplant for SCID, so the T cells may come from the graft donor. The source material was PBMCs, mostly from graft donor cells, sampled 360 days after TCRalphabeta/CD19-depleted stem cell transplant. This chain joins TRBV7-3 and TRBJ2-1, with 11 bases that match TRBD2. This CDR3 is CASSFGVAGGYNEQFF. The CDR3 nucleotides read TGTGCCAGCAGCTTCGGGGTAGCGGGGGGGTACAATGAGCAGTTCTTC.